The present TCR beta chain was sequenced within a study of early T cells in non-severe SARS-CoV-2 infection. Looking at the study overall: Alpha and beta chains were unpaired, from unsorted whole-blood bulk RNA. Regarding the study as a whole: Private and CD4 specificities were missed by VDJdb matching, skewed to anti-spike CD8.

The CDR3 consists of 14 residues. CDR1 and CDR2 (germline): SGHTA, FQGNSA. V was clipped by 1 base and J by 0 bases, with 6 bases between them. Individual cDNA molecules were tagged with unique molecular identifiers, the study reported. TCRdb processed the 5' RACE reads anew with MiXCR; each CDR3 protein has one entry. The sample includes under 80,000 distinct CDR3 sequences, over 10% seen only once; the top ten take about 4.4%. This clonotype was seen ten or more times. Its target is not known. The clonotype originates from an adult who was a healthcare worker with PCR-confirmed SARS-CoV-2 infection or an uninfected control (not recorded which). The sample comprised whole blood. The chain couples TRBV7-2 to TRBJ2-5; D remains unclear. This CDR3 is CASSLESYQETQYF. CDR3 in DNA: TGTGCCAGCAGCTTAGAGTCATACCAAGAGACCCAGTACTTC.